This TCR beta chain was obtained from a study of T cells after yellow fever vaccination. About the study: Fractions with few cells were prepared using SMART-Seq v4 Ultra Low Input. Points from the study as a whole: The secondary T-cell response peaked on day 5, not day 15, but was weaker. A limited proportion of clonotypes was detected within both the CD4 and CD8 compartments.

Template switching with 5'RACE generated the TCR cDNA and added a universal primer site and UMIs. TCRdb re-called the 5' RACE reads through MiXCR, storing one row per CDR3 protein. The sample lists 400,000 to 650,000 distinct CDR3 sequences, 20% to 25% occurring once. Concerning this clonotype: Its specificity is unknown.

V was pared by 1 base and J by 0 bases, with 8 bases between. The CDR3 is 15 residues long. CDR1 and CDR2 (germline): SGDLS, YYNGEE. V and J are TRBV9 and TRBJ1-5; D may be TRBD1 (6 bases). The specimen comprised PBMCs, sampled 21 days after the first yellow fever vaccination. The receptor was derived from a man younger than 30 who received the YFV17D yellow fever vaccine. The CDR3 bases are TGTGCCAGCAGCGTACAGGGACATAGCAATCAGCCCCAGCATTTT. Its protein is CASSVQGHSNQPQHF.